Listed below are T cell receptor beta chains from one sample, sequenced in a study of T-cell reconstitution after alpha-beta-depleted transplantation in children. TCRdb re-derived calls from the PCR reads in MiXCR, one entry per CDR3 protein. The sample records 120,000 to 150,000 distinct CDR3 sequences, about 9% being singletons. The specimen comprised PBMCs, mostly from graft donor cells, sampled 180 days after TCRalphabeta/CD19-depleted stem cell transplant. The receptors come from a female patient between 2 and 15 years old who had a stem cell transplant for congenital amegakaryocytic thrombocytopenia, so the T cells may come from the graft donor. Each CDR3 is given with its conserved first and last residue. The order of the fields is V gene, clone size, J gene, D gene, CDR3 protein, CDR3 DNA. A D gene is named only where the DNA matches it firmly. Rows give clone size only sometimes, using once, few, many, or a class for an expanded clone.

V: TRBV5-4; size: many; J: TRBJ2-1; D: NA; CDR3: CASSLAGLGGLGEQFF; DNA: TGTGCCAGCAGCTTGGCCGGGTTAGGAGGGTTGGGGGAGCAGTTCTTC
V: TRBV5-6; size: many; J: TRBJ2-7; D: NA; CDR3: CASSFSTTYEQYF; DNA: TGTGCCAGCAGCTTCTCGACAACCTACGAGCAGTACTTC
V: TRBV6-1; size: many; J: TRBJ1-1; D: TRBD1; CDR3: CASRGDRWNTEAFF; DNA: TGTGCCAGCAGGGGGGACAGATGGAACACTGAAGCTTTCTTT
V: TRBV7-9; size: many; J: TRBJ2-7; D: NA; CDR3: CASSPRLGVDEQYF; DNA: TGTGCCAGCAGCCCCAGGTTGGGGGTGGACGAGCAGTACTTC
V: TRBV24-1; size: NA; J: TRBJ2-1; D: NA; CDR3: CATSDLGRVQFF; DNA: TGTGCCACCAGTGATTTAGGACGGGTGCAGTTCTTC
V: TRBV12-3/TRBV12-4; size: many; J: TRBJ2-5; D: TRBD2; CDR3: CASRARTSVETQYF; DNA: TGTGCCAGCAGGGCTAGGACTAGCGTGGAGACCCAGTACTTC
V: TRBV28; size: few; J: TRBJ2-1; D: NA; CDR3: CASSPLGGGSYNEQFF; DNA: TGTGCCAGCAGCCCTTTGGGTGGGGGCTCCTACAATGAGCAGTTCTTC
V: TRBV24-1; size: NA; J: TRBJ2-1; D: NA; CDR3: CATSELGAYNEQFF; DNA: TGTGCCACCAGTGAGCTTGGGGCGTACAATGAGCAGTTCTTC
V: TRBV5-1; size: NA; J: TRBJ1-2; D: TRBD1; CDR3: CACRFLFWTGAGYTF; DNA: TGCGCCTGCAGGTTTCTGTTTTGGACAGGGGCCGGCTACACCTTC
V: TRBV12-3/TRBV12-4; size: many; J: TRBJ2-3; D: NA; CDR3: CASSLMGQNTQYF; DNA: TGTGCCAGCAGTCTGATGGGGCAGAATACGCAGTATTTT
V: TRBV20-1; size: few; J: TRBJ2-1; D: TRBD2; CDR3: CSAVKSGSFHEQFF; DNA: TGCAGTGCCGTAAAAAGCGGGAGTTTTCATGAGCAGTTCTTC
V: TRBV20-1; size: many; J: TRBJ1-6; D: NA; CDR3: CSALDRSSYNSPLHF; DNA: TGCAGTGCCCTGGACAGAAGCTCCTATAATTCACCCCTCCACTTT
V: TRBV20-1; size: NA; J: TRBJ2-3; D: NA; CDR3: CSAREPVDTQYF; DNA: TGCAGTGCTAGAGAACCGGTAGATACGCAGTATTTT
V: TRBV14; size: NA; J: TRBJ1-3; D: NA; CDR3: CASSLSWGNTIYF; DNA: TGTGCCAGCAGCCTCTCTTGGGGAAACACCATATATTTT
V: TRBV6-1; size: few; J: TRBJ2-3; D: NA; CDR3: CASRIAYSTDTQYF; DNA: TGTGCCAGCAGAATAGCGTACAGCACAGATACGCAGTATTTT
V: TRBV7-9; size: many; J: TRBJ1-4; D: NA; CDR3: CASSFSPDLILEKLFF; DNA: TGTGCCAGCAGCTTTAGTCCAGACCTGATACTAGAAAAACTGTTTTTT
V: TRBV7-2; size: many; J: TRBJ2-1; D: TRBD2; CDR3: CASSLRGRTYNEQFF; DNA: TGTGCCAGCAGCTTACGCGGGAGGACCTACAATGAGCAGTTCTTC
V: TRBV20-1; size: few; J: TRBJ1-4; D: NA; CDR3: CSAHPEAGWDEKLFF; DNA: TGCAGTGCTCACCCGGAGGCAGGGTGGGATGAAAAACTGTTTTTT
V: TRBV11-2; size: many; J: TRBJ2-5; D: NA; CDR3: CASSLAALTQETQYF; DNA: TGTGCCAGCAGCTTAGCAGCATTGACCCAAGAGACCCAGTACTTC
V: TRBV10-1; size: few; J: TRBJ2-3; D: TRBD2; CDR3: CASSDRGVSTDTQYF; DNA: TGCGCCAGCAGTGATCGGGGGGTCAGCACAGATACGCAGTATTTT
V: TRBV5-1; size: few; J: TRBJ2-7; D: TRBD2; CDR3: CASSPGTSGRINEQYF; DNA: TGCGCCAGCAGCCCCGGGACTAGCGGGAGGATCAACGAGCAGTACTTC
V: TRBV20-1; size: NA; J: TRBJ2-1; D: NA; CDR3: CSAADRGRGWNEQFF; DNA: TGCAGTGCTGCGGACCGAGGGCGAGGTTGGAATGAGCAGTTCTTC
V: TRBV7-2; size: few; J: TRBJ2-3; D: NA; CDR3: CASSLNPTGTDTQYF; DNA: TGTGCCAGCAGCTTAAACCCGACGGGGACAGATACGCAGTATTTT
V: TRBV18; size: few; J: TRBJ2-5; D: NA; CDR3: CASSPPPGETQYF; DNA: TGTGCCAGCTCACCGCCTCCCGGAGAGACCCAGTACTTC
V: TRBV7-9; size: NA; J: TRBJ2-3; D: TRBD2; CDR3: CASSLRLAGGDTQYF; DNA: TGTGCCAGCAGCCTCAGACTAGCGGGGGGCGATACGCAGTATTTT
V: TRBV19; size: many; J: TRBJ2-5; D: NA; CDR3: CASRGTLAGTQYF; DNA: TGTGCCAGTAGGGGGACACTGGCAGGGACCCAGTACTTC
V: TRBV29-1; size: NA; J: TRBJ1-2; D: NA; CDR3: CSVDGRGSNYGYTF; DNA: TGCAGCGTTGATGGACGGGGCTCTAACTATGGCTACACCTTC